One and the same sample provided the 2 T cell receptor beta chains below, sequenced in a study of control samples from healthy donors and cancer patients. Clones were sequenced by immunoSEQ multiplex PCR, and TCRdb holds only the in-frame ones, with some missing. In the table there are about 48,000 clones, about 93% of which are singletons. Sample: PBMCs. The receptors originated from a woman aged 45-65 years with head and neck cancer.

The chain uses TRBV5-8 and TRBJ2-2; 7 bases align to TRBD1. This CDR3 comprises 15 residues. Looked up from germline, CDR1 is SGHTS and CDR2 is YDEGEE. V shed 3 bases, J shed 4 bases, and the junction held 6 bases outside the gene matches. CDR3 region: CASSSGTVSTGELFF. In DNA form, the CDR3 reads TGTGCCAGCAGCTCAGGGACAGTTTCCACCGGGGAGCTGTTTTTT.

This clone was observed once. V gene TRBV5-6 combines with J gene TRBJ1-5; D possibly corresponds to TRBD1 (5 bases). The CDR3 runs 14 residues. V was shortened by 0 bases and J by 5 bases, with 9 bases between the two germline ends. Germline V CDR1 and CDR2: SGHDT, YYEEEE. This CDR3 reads CASSLGQRDQPQHF. In DNA, the CDR3 is TGTGCCAGCAGCTTGGGACAGCGGGATCAGCCCCAGCATTTT.